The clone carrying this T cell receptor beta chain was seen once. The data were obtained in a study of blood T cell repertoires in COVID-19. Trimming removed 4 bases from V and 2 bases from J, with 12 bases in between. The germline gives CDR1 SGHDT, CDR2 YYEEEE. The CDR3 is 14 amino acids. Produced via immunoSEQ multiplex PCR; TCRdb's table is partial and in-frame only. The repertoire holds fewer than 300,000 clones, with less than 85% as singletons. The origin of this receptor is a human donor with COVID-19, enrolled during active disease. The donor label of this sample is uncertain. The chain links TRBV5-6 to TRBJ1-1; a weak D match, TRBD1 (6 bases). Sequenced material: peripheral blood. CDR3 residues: CASSHQGINTEAFF. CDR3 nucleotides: TGTGCCAGCAGCCACCAGGGGATTAACACTGAAGCTTTCTTT.